The entry below gives a single T cell receptor (beta chain) sequence along with its context. What it binds is not known. The germline V gene has CDR1 KGHSH and CDR2 LQKENI. V lost 4 bases, J lost 1 base, and 14 bases lay in between. This CDR3 is built from 15 residues. These data originate in a study of beta chain features in type 1 diabetes. TCRB transcripts that were expressed got sequenced, as all of the isolated RNA had been reverse transcribed. The repertoire was sequenced with immunoSEQ multiplex PCR; TCRdb's copy has only in-frame clones and lacks some. The top ten clones hold about 0.01% of a sample with roughly 340,000 clones, roughly 12% of them seen once. Study outcomes and limitations: VDJ junctions sequenced from type 1 diabetes patients showed fewer insertions and more deletions. No resolution was reached here on whether HLA type influences TCRB rearrangement. Within each of all four CD4+ subsets, Type 1 diabetes patients had TCRB CDR3s that were moderately but significantly shorter. Naive, central memory and Treg TCRB repertoires seemed to resemble each other more closely in patients than they did in healthy donors.

The sample consisted of naive CD4+ T cells from blood. V gene TRBV18 combines with J gene TRBJ2-7, with TRBD1 as a possible D gene (6 bases). This TCR was sampled from a woman aged 18-35 years with type 1 diabetes. The CDR3 loop is CASSLRDIESYEQYF. The CDR3 DNA is TGTGCCAGCTCACTTAGGGACATAGAGTCCTACGAGCAGTACTTC. Full variable domain (rest looked up from reference TRBV18 and TRBJ2-7): NAGVMQNPRHLVRRRGQEARLRCSPMKGHSHVYWYRQLPEEGLKFMVYLQKENIIDESGMPKERFSAEFPKEGPSILRIQQVVRGDSAAYFCASSLRDIESYEQYFGPGTRLTVT.